The source of this T cell receptor (beta chain) is a study of T cell repertoires in cytomegalovirus infection. Study in general: Evidence of both CMV infection and a matching HLA type came from public TCR beta signatures.

A word on this clonotype: Its antigen is currently unknown.

TCRdb independently ran MiXCR on the reads; one entry per CDR3 protein. There are 250,000 to 300,000 distinct CDR3 sequences in the sample; roughly 23% occur only once, and around 14% lies in the top ten. Study conclusions and caveats: Clonotype analysis showed dominance of the ex vivo response by HLA-C-restricted CMV-specific TCR beta clonotypes. Accumulated public TCR beta family frequency recognized individuals carrying CMV together with the relevant HLA.

V was clipped by 0 bases and J by 5 bases, with 9 bases between them. The CDR3 consists of 14 residues. CDR1 is SGDLS, CDR2 YYNGEE, per germline. The chain couples TRBV9 to TRBJ1-5, with a possible D match to TRBD1 (6 bases). Material for sequencing was PBMCs. This sequence originates from a human donor in good health (CMV status not recorded). Some clones in this sample may be carry-over from other donors' samples. The CDR3 is CASSVGRGDQPQHF. DNA of the CDR3: TGTGCCAGCAGCGTAGGGAGGGGGGATCAGCCCCAGCATTTT.